This is a list of T cell receptor beta chains from one sample in a study of STAT3 mutations in large granular lymphocyte leukemia. The protocol was immunoSEQ multiplex PCR, while the TCRdb copy is restricted to in-frame clones and leaves out a portion. The sample includes around 13,000 clones, 65% to 85% of them seen just once. Source material: peripheral blood mononuclear cells. All receptors derive from a man aged 60 to 75 with T-cell large granular lymphocyte leukemia. Some clones in this sample may be carry-over from other donors' samples. CDR3s include the opening cysteine and the closing phenylalanine or tryptophan. Each record gives: D gene, clone size, J gene, V gene, CDR3 protein, CDR3 DNA. The D gene is left open where the match is weak. Some rows have no size entry. The others give once, few or many, or a class for an expanded clone.

.,once,TRBJ2-7,TRBV5-1,CASSPGLQGEQYF,TGCGCCAGCAGCCCTGGACTACAGGGGGAGCAGTACTTC
.,.,TRBJ2-5,TRBV11-2,CASGLSGETQYF,TGTGCCTCAGGACTCTCCGGAGAGACCCAGTACTTC
.,.,TRBJ2-2,TRBV18,CASSLASGNTGELFF,TGTGCCAGCTCACTGGCCTCAGGGAACACCGGGGAGCTGTTTTTT
.,.,TRBJ2-1,TRBV30,CAWTTRTYGFF,TGTGCCTGGACCACAAGGACCTATGGATTCTTC
.,.,TRBJ2-7,TRBV27,CASSLSTLSYEQYF,TGTGCCAGCAGTTTATCGACTCTATCCTACGAGCAGTACTTC
TRBD2,.,TRBJ2-2,TRBV4-3,CASSKDPGLARAELFF,TGCGCCAGCAGCAAAGACCCGGGACTAGCAAGGGCGGAGCTGTTTTTT
.,.,TRBJ1-2,TRBV6-5,CASSYSGGGYGYTF,TGTGCCAGCAGTTACTCTGGGGGTGGCTATGGCTACACCTTC
.,.,TRBJ1-1,TRBV5-1,CASSLEGPEAFF,TGCGCCAGCAGCTTAGAGGGGCCTGAAGCTTTCTTT
.,.,TRBJ2-7,TRBV5-1,CASSTPAGQNIYEQYF,TGCGCCAGCAGCACCCCAGCGGGACAGAACATCTACGAGCAGTACTTC
.,.,TRBJ1-3,TRBV30,CAWSQGNTRNTIYF,TGTGCCTGGAGCCAGGGGAATACGCGAAACACCATATATTTT
.,.,TRBJ2-6,TRBV7-3,CASSQMSGANVLTF,TGTGCCAGCAGCCAAATGTCTGGGGCCAACGTCCTGACTTTC
.,.,TRBJ2-1,TRBV6-6,CASRGTSKFF,TGTGCCAGCCGAGGTACTAGTAAGTTCTTC
.,once,TRBJ1-1,TRBV6-5,CASKTSRVDTEAFF,TGTGCCAGCAAAACCTCCAGGGTCGACACTGAAGCTTTCTTT
TRBD2,.,TRBJ2-1,TRBV6-1,CASSPTSGSDNEQFF,TGTGCCAGCAGTCCAACTAGCGGTTCAGACAATGAGCAGTTCTTC
TRBD2,once,TRBJ2-5,TRBV6-5,CASSYATSLETQYF,TGTGCCAGCAGTTACGCGACTAGCTTGGAGACCCAGTACTTC
TRBD1,.,TRBJ2-7,TRBV6-6,CATRRTGSLYEQYF,TGTGCCACCAGGCGGACAGGGAGTCTCTACGAGCAGTACTTC
.,.,TRBJ1-2,TRBV19,CASSISGLTYGYTF,TGTGCCAGTAGTATCTCCGGCCTGACCTATGGCTACACCTTC
.,.,TRBJ1-4,TRBV4-3,CASSQAPSVAQGEKLFF,TGCGCCAGCAGCCAGGCCCCATCCGTCGCACAGGGCGAAAAACTGTTTTTT
.,.,TRBJ2-1,TRBV28,CASSLQGPGVGEQFF,TGTGCCAGCAGTTTACAGGGCCCGGGGGTTGGTGAGCAGTTCTTC
.,medium-sized,TRBJ2-1,TRBV27,CASSLSRRNEQFF,TGTGCCAGCAGTTTATCAAGGCGTAATGAGCAGTTCTTC
TRBD1,.,TRBJ2-3,TRBV4-3,CASSPDRGNTDTQYF,TGCGCCAGCAGCCCGGACAGGGGGAACACAGATACGCAGTATTTT
.,.,TRBJ2-6,TRBV11-2,CASSLEGQQGIGWGANVLTF,TGTGCCAGCAGCTTAGAAGGCCAACAGGGAATTGGGTGGGGGGCCAACGTCCTGACTTTC
TRBD2,.,TRBJ2-1,TRBV9,CASSAGTTGVEQFF,TGTGCCAGCAGCGCCGGGACTACCGGTGTGGAGCAGTTCTTC
.,once,TRBJ1-5,TRBV7-9,CASSSAHPGFGQPQHF,TGTGCCAGCAGCAGTGCTCATCCAGGGTTCGGTCAGCCCCAGCATTTT
.,.,TRBJ2-1,TRBV5-1,CASSREPGNEQFF,TGCGCCAGCAGCCGGGAGCCGGGCAATGAGCAGTTCTTC
.,once,TRBJ2-7,TRBV7-9,CASSPTAGRSYEQYF,TGTGCCAGCAGCCCGACAGCGGGTCGCTCCTACGAGCAGTACTTC
.,.,TRBJ1-2,TRBV25-1,CASSEYGGVGYTF,TGTGCCAGCAGTGAATATGGAGGGGTTGGCTACACCTTC
.,few,TRBJ2-1,TRBV9,CASSVVNSGNEQFF,TGTGCCAGCAGCGTAGTAAATAGCGGTAATGAGCAGTTCTTC
.,.,TRBJ2-5,TRBV5-4,CASTAGIGETQYF,TGTGCCAGCACCGCCGGGATCGGGGAGACCCAGTACTTC
TRBD2,.,TRBJ2-2,TRBV12-5,CASGLLAGANGELFF,TGTGCTAGTGGTTTGCTAGCGGGAGCGAACGGGGAGCTGTTTTTT
.,once,TRBJ1-2,TRBV5-4,CASNLGGAYGYTF,TGTGCCAGCAACCTGGGGGGGGCTTATGGCTACACCTTC
TRBD1,.,TRBJ2-2,TRBV28,CASSPGTGRRGNTGELFF,TGTGCCAGCAGTCCTGGGACAGGGAGGAGGGGAAACACCGGGGAGCTGTTTTTT
.,.,TRBJ1-2,TRBV14,CASSQPPGGYTF,TGTGCCAGCAGCCAGCCCCCTGGGGGCTACACCTTC
.,.,TRBJ2-3,TRBV5-4,CASSLDGPGDTQYF,TGTGCCAGCAGCTTGGATGGGCCGGGAGATACGCAGTATTTT
.,.,TRBJ2-1,TRBV7-9,CASSSLGSKYNEQFF,TGTGCCAGCAGCTCCCTGGGGAGTAAGTACAATGAGCAGTTCTTC
.,.,TRBJ1-5,TRBV7-9,CASSLGGVGQPQHF,TGTGCCAGCAGCTTAGGGGGGGTCGGTCAGCCCCAGCATTTT
TRBD2,.,TRBJ2-7,TRBV5-4,CASSLGPSGYSYEQYF,TGTGCCAGCAGCTTGGGTCCTAGCGGGTATTCCTACGAGCAGTACTTC
TRBD2,.,TRBJ2-1,TRBV4-3,CASSQDGVGGSLYNEQFF,TGCGCCAGCAGCCAAGATGGTGTCGGGGGGTCCCTTTACAATGAGCAGTTCTTC
.,.,TRBJ2-7,TRBV4-1,CASSQDAVSREQYF,TGCGCCAGCAGCCAAGATGCGGTGAGCAGGGAGCAGTACTTC
TRBD2,once,TRBJ2-5,TRBV7-2,CAQASGNQETQYF,TGTGCGCAGGCTAGCGGGAATCAAGAGACCCAGTACTTC
TRBD2,.,TRBJ2-3,TRBV7-8,CASSASGRAGSSDTQYF,TGTGCCAGCAGCGCTAGCGGGAGGGCCGGGAGCTCAGATACGCAGTATTTT
.,once,TRBJ2-1,TRBV11-3,CASSPSGDEQFF,TGTGCCAGCAGCCCCAGCGGCGATGAGCAGTTCTTC
.,.,TRBJ2-7,TRBV7-9,CASSLDGHPSEQYF,TGTGCCAGCAGCTTAGATGGACACCCTTCCGAGCAGTACTTC
.,.,TRBJ1-4,TRBV4-2,CASSQGDPAGEKLFF,TGTGCCAGCAGCCAGGGGGACCCTGCTGGTGAAAAACTGTTTTTT
.,.,TRBJ1-5,TRBV2,CASNRVGQPQHF,TGTGCCAGCAACAGGGTCGGTCAGCCCCAGCATTTT
TRBD1,.,TRBJ2-7,TRBV13,CASSSLRTGEAGDEQYF,TGTGCCAGCAGCTCCTTGAGGACAGGGGAGGCAGGCGACGAGCAGTACTTC